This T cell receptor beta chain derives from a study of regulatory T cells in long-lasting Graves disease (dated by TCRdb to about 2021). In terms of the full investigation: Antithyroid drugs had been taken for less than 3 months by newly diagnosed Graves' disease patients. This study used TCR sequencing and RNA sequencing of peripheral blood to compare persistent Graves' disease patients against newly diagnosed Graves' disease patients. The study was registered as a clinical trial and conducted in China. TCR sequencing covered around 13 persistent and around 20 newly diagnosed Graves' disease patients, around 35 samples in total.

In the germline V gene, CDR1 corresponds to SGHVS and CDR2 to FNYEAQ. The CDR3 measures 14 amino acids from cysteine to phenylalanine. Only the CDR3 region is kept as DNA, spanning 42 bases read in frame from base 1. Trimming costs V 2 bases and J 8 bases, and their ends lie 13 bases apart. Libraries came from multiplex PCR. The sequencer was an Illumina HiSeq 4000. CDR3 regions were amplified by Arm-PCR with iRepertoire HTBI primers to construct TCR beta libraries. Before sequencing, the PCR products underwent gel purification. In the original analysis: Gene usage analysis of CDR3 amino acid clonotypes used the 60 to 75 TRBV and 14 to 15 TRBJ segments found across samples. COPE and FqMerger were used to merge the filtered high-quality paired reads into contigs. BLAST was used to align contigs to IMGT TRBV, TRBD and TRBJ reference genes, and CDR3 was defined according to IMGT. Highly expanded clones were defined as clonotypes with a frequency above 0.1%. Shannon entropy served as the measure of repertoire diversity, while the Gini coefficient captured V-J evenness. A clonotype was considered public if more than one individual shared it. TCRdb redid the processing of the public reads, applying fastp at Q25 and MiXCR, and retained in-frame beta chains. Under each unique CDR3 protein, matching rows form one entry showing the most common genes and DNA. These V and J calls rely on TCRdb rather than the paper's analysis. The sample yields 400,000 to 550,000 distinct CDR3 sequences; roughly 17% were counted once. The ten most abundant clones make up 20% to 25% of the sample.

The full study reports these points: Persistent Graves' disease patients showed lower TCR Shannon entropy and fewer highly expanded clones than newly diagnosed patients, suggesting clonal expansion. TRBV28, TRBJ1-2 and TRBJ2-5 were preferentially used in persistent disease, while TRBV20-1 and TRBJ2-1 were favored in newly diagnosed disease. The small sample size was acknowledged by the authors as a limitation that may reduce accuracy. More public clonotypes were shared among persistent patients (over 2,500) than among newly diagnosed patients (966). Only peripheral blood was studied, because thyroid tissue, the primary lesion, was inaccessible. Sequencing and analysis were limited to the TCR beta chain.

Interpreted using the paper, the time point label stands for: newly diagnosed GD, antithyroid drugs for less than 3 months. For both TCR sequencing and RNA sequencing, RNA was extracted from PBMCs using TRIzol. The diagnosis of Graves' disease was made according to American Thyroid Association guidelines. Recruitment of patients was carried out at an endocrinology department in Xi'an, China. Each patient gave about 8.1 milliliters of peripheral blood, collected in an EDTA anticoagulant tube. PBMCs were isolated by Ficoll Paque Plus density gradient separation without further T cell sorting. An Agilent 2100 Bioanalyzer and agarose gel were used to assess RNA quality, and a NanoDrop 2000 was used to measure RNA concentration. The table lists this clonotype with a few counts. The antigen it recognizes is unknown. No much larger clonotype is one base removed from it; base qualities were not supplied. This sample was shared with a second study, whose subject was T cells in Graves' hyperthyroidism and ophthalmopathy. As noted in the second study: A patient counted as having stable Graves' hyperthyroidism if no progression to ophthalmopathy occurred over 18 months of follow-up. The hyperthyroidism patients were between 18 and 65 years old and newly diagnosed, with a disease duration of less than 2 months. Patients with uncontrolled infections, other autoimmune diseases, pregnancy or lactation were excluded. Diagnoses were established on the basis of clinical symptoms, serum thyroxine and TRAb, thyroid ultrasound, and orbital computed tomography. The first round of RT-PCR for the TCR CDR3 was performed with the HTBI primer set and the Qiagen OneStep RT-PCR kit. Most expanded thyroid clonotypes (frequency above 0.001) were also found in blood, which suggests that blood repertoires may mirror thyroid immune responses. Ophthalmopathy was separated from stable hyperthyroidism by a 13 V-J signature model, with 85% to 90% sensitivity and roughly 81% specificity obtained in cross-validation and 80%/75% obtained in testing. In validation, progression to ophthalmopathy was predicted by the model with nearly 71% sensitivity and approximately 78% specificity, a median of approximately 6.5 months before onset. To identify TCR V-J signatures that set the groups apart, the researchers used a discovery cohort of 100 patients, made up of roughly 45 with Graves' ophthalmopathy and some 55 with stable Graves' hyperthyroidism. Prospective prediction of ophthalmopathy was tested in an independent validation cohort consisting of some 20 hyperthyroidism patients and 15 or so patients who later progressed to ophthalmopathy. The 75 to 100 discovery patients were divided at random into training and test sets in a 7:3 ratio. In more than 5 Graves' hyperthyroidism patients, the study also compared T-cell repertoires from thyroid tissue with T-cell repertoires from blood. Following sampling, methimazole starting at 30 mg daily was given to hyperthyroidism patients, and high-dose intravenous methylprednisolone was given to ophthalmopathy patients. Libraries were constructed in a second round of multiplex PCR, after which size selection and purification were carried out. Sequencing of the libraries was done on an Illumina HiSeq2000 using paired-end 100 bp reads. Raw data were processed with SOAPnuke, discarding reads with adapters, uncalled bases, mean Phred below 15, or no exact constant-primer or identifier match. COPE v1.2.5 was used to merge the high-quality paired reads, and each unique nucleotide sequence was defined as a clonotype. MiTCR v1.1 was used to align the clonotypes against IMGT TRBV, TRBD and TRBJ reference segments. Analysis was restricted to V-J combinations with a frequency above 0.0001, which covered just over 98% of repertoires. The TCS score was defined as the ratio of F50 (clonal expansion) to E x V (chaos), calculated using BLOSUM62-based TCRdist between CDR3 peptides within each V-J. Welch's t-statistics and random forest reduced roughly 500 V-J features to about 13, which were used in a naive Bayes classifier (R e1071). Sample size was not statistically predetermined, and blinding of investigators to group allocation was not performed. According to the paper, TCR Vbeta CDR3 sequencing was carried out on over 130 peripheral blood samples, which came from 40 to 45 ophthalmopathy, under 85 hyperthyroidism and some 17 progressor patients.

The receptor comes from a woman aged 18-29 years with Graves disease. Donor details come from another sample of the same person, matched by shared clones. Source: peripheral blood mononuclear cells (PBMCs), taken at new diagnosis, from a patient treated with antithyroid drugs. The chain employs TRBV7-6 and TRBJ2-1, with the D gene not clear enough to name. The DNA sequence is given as TGTGCCAGCAGCTTAAATCTGGGGTTGGATGAGCAGTTCTTC. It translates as CASSLNLGLDEQFF.